These 23 T cell receptor beta chains share one sample of origin, sequenced in a study of T cell changes during pregnancy in multiple sclerosis. Clones were sequenced by immunoSEQ multiplex PCR, and TCRdb holds only the in-frame ones, with some missing. The data show 90,000 to 130,000 clones, 80% to 95% seen once. The sample here was peripheral blood, taken in the third trimester of pregnancy. These receptors were taken from a female donor with multiple sclerosis, enrolled in a pregnancy study.

The rearrangement joins TRBV7-8 to TRBJ2-1; D gene ambiguous. V lost 4 bases to trimming and J lost 4 bases, with 11 bases between them. This CDR3 region has 14 residues. Germline V gene data show CDR1 as SGHVS and CDR2 as FQNEAQ. The chain's CDR3 is CASSSTSAYNEQFF. CDR3 nucleotide sequence: TGTGCCAGCAGCTCTACGAGCGCGTACAATGAGCAGTTCTTC.

This clone ranks as medium-sized (0.01 to 0.1%). This CDR3 reads CASRYRQGPSYEQYF. CDR3 sequence (DNA): TGCGCCAGCAGATACCGGCAGGGGCCCTCCTACGAGCAGTACTTC. This sequence joins TRBV5-1 and TRBJ2-7; D is perhaps TRBD1 (6 bases). CDR3 size: 15 residues. Trimming cost V 5 bases and J 0 bases, with 15 bases left between them. Per germline, CDR1 SGHRS and CDR2 YFSETQ.

In its sample, this clone was seen once. This chain links TRBV19 with TRBJ2-1; D possibly corresponds to TRBD1 (6 bases). The V and J ends lost 3 bases and 2 bases respectively, with 11 bases between them. This CDR3 has 15 amino acids. Germline V gene lookup returns CDR1 LNHDA and CDR2 SQIVND (reference sequence). The CDR3: CASSIRWGPYNEQFF. The CDR3 DNA reads as TGTGCCAGTAGTATTAGATGGGGGCCCTACAATGAGCAGTTCTTC.

This sequence joins TRBV29-1 and TRBJ2-1, with D maybe TRBD2 (5 bases). Trimming took 7 bases from V and 15 from J, leaving 19 bases between them. The CDR3 length is 11 residues. Germline CDR1 reads SQVTM; CDR2 reads ANQGSEA. The CDR3 loop is CSARTDRGLFF. CDR3 nucleotides: TGCAGCGCCCGAACCGACCGCGGACTGTTCTTC.

The chain carries TRBV5-1 and TRBJ1-3; the D gene is possibly TRBD1 (6 bases). CDR1 and CDR2 from the germline V gene are SGHRS and YFSETQ. CDR3 length: 15 amino acids. V was shortened by 1 base and J by 4 bases, with 12 bases between the two germline ends. Here the CDR3 reads CASSLNGGLGNTIYF. In nucleotides, the CDR3 is TGCGCCAGCAGCTTGAATGGGGGCCTCGGAAACACCATATATTTT.

The chain uses TRBV6-5 and TRBJ2-7, with D possibly TRBD1 on 5 matching bases. The CDR3 covers 14 residues. From germline, CDR1 is MNHEY and CDR2 SVGAGI. V shed 5 bases and J shed 4 bases, with 15 bases lying between them. Here the CDR3 DNA reads TGTGCCAGCAGTCCGGACACGGGCCTTTACGAGCAGTACTTC. Amino acid sequence: CASSPDTGLYEQYF.

The chain couples TRBV29-1 to TRBJ2-3; D is possibly TRBD1 (5 bases). There are 16 residues in the CDR3. Per the germline V gene, CDR1 is SQVTM and CDR2 is ANQGSEA. Deletions cut 6 bases from V and 0 bases from J, with 19 bases between. Here the CDR3 DNA reads TGCAGCGTGCTAAAGACAGTGAGACCTAGCACAGATACGCAGTATTTT. This translates into CSVLKTVRPSTDTQYF.

The chain recombines TRBV19 with TRBJ1-3; 8 bases match TRBD1. CDR3 length equals 19 residues. CDR1 is LNHDA and CDR2 is SQIVND in the germline V gene (reference sequence). The J segment lost 0 bases and the V segment lost 6 bases, leaving 16 bases of the junction unmatched. This chain's CDR3 is CASRSSYGTGGISGNTIYF. The CDR3 DNA reads as TGTGCCAGTAGATCATCGTATGGCACAGGGGGGATCTCTGGAAACACCATATATTTT. The full variable domain, in which reference TRBV19 and TRBJ1-3 provide the parts outside the CDR3, is DGGITQSPKYLFRKEGQNVTLSCEQNLNHDAMYWYRQDPGQGLRLIYYSQIVNDFQKGDIAEGYSVSREKKESFPLTVTSAQKNPTAFYLCASRSSYGTGGISGNTIYFGEGSWLTVV.

The chain uses TRBV5-1 and TRBJ1-3; 8 nucleotides match TRBD1. Germline V gene data show CDR1 as SGHRS and CDR2 as YFSETQ. Trimming at V came to 2 bases and at J to 6 bases, leaving 4 bases not matched to a gene. This CDR3 spans 14 amino acids. The CDR3 DNA is TGCGCCAGCAGCTTCTCAGGGGGCGAAAACACCATATATTTT. It yields the protein CASSFSGGENTIYF.

This clone showed up just once. The chain is built from TRBV10-3 and TRBJ1-1; D is perhaps TRBD1 (6 bases). V was trimmed by 6 bases and J by 0 bases, leaving 14 bases between them. This CDR3 has 15 amino acids. Per germline, CDR1 ENHRY and CDR2 SYGVKD. CDR3 amino acids: CAISYTGQMNTEAFF. The CDR3 nucleotides are TGTGCCATCAGCTATACCGGACAGATGAACACTGAAGCTTTCTTT.

The chain recombines TRBV27 with TRBJ1-2, with TRBD1 matching 7 bases. Trimming cost V 5 bases and J 4 bases; bases outside gene matches: 4. This CDR3 has 13 residues. Looked up from germline, CDR1 is MNHEY and CDR2 is SMNVEV (reference sequence). The CDR3 here is CASSRQGGYGYTF. The CDR3 region has the DNA TGTGCCAGCAGTCGACAGGGCGGCTATGGCTACACCTTC.

The chain combines TRBV10-3 with TRBJ2-2; tentative D call: TRBD1 (5 bases). Germline V CDR1 and CDR2: ENHRY, SYGVKD. Deletions cut 4 bases from V and 3 bases from J, with 12 bases between. The CDR3 spans 15 residues. For the CDR3, the DNA is TGTGCCATCAGTGGTTTAGGGGCTGACACCGGGGAGCTGTTTTTT. This translates into CAISGLGADTGELFF.

The rearrangement links TRBV28 to TRBJ2-7, with D tentatively TRBD2 (6 bases). Germline CDR1 MDHEN, CDR2 SYDVKM. V was shortened by 4 bases and J by 3 bases, with 16 bases between the two germline ends. CDR3 length: 15 amino acids. The CDR3 bases are TGTGCCAGCAGTTCCGACAGTGAGGGACTCTACGAGCAGTACTTC. This sequence encodes CASSSDSEGLYEQYF.

This sequence joins TRBV7-9 and TRBJ2-7; the D gene is possibly TRBD2 (5 bases). The germline CDR1 and CDR2 sequences are SEHNR and FQNEAQ (reference sequence). V dropped 0 bases and J dropped 7 bases, with 7 bases sitting between them. This CDR3 spans 12 amino acids. CDR3 amino acids: CASSLATGEQYF. The CDR3 bases are TGTGCCAGCAGCTTAGCGACGGGGGAGCAGTACTTC.

The rearrangement links TRBV19 to TRBJ2-7; possibly TRBD2 for D (5 bases). The CDR3 has 14 residues. Germline V lookup: CDR1 LNHDA, CDR2 SQIVND (reference sequence). The V end was cut by 4 bases, the J end by 4 bases, with 14 bases between. In DNA, the CDR3 is TGTGCCAGTAGTAGCCGGGGAGAAAGTTACGAGCAGTACTTC. Protein product: CASSSRGESYEQYF.

This clone was picked up one time. The rearrangement joins TRBV5-1 to TRBJ2-7; TRBD1 aligns across 8 bases. Germline V gives CDR1 SGHRS, CDR2 YFSETQ. The CDR3 sequence is 13 residues long. V lost 7 bases, J lost 2 bases, and 5 bases stayed unmatched. The CDR3, as DNA: TGCGCCAGCCAGGACAGGGACACCTACGAGCAGTACTTC. It is translated as CASQDRDTYEQYF. Drawing the rest from reference TRBV5-1 and TRBJ2-7, the complete variable domain is KAGVTQTPRYLIKTRGQQVTLSCSPISGHRSVSWYQQTPGQGLQFLFEYFSETQRNKGNFPGRFSGRQFSNSRSEMNVSTLELGDSALYLCASQDRDTYEQYFGPGTRLTVT.

V gene TRBV18 combines with J gene TRBJ1-2, with D possibly matching TRBD1 (6 bases). Germline loops: CDR1 KGHSH, CDR2 LQKENI. The CDR3 length is 17 residues. V was trimmed by 3 bases and J by 4 bases, leaving 21 bases between them. This chain's CDR3 is CASSPEGRGLSFYGYTF. DNA of the CDR3: TGTGCCAGCTCACCTGAGGGCAGGGGCTTGTCCTTCTATGGCTACACCTTC.

The chain has TRBV2 and TRBJ1-6; no clear D gene. V lost 7 bases and J 5 bases, leaving 9 bases between the germline ends. The V gene's germline CDR1 is SNHLY and CDR2 FYNNEI. The CDR3 length is 13 residues. The chain's CDR3 is CASMGENNSPLHF. CDR3 DNA sequence: TGTGCCAGCATGGGAGAAAATAATTCACCCCTCCACTTT. The variable domain in full, with the rest retrieved from reference TRBV2 and TRBJ1-6, is EPEVTQTPSHQVTQMGQEVILRCVPISNHLYFYWYRQILGQKVEFLVSFYNNEISEKSEIFDDQFSVERPDGSNFTLKIRSTKLEDSAMYFCASMGENNSPLHFGNGTRLTVT.

The rearrangement joins TRBV5-1 to TRBJ2-7; 9 bases line up with TRBD1. CDR1 and CDR2 from the germline V gene are SGHRS and YFSETQ. This CDR3 spans 15 amino acids. The J segment lost 2 bases and the V segment lost 0 bases, leaving 3 bases of the junction unmatched. The CDR3 protein is CASSLETGGPYEQYF. CDR3 DNA: TGCGCCAGCAGCTTGGAGACAGGGGGTCCCTACGAGCAGTACTTC.

The chain employs TRBV5-1 and TRBJ2-7; 13 nucleotides match TRBD2. CDR1 is SGHRS, CDR2 YFSETQ, per germline. J was trimmed by 5 bases and V by 1 base; bases with no gene match: 6. The CDR3 runs 16 residues. CDR3 sequence reads: CASSLLGLAGVNEQYF. The CDR3, as DNA: TGCGCCAGCAGCTTGTTAGGACTAGCGGGAGTCAACGAGCAGTACTTC.

The rearrangement uses TRBV7-9 and TRBJ1-4; TRBD1 agrees at 10 bases. V shed 1 base, J shed 7 bases, and the junction held 9 bases outside the gene matches. The CDR3 runs to 17 residues. The germline V gene encodes CDR1 SEHNR and CDR2 FQNEAQ (reference sequence). The DNA of the CDR3 is TGTGCCAGCAGCTTAGAAATCGGGACAGGGGACGGTGAAAAACTGTTTTTT. It is translated as CASSLEIGTGDGEKLFF. Variable domain in full (rest from reference TRBV7-9 and TRBJ1-4): DTGVSQNPRHKITKRGQNVTFRCDPISEHNRLYWYRQTLGQGPEFLTYFQNEAQLEKSRLLSDRFSAERPKGSFSTLEIQRTEQGDSAMYLCASSLEIGTGDGEKLFFGSGTQLSVL.

This chain links TRBV28 with TRBJ1-1; a weak D match, TRBD1 (5 bases). V was cut by 2 bases and J by 1 base, with 14 bases left in between. Germline V gives CDR1 MDHEN, CDR2 SYDVKM. The CDR3 spans 16 residues. CDR3 DNA: TGTGCCAGCAGTTTAATACCAGGGTTGGGGAACACTGAAGCTTTCTTT. Translation gives CASSLIPGLGNTEAFF.

The rearrangement links TRBV4-1 to TRBJ2-7; D unclear. V was clipped by 0 bases and J by 3 bases, with 6 bases between them. The CDR3 has 13 residues. Germline V lookup: CDR1 MGHRA, CDR2 YSYEKL. CDR3 amino acids: CASSQEILYEQYF. For the CDR3, the DNA is TGCGCCAGCAGCCAAGAAATCCTCTACGAGCAGTACTTC.